Listed here are 2 T cell receptor beta chains from one sample, sequenced in a study of T-cell memory formation after mild COVID-19. TCRdb re-derived calls from the 5' RACE reads in MiXCR, one entry per CDR3 protein. In the table there are roughly 370,000 distinct CDR3 sequences, more than 15% of which are singletons. The material sequenced was PBMCs or a T cell subset sorted from them (not recorded which). The receptors come from a man younger than 35 who had mild COVID-19 (a few samples of this study predate the infection). Cell type and time point are not known.

This clonotype has more than one count but fewer than ten. The chain links TRBV12-3 or TRBV12-4 to TRBJ2-7; weak D call: TRBD2 (5 bases). The CDR3 totals 17 residues. V shed 3 bases and J shed 2 bases, with 20 bases lying between them. CDR3 protein: CASSLYRRLAGPYEQYF. The DNA for the CDR3 is TGTGCCAGCAGTTTGTATCGGCGGCTAGCAGGCCCCTACGAGCAGTACTTC.

This clonotype showed up just a few times. The chain employs TRBV9 and TRBJ1-4, with D possibly matching TRBD1 (5 bases). The CDR3 sequence is 15 residues long. Germline loops: CDR1 SGDLS, CDR2 YYNGEE. Between the trimmed V and J ends, which lost 2 bases and 2 bases, there was a span of 10 bases. Here the CDR3 DNA reads TGTGCCAGCAGCGTTGGGACGGTGACTAATGAAAAACTGTTTTTT. Protein: CASSVGTVTNEKLFF.